A single sample is the source of the 21 T cell receptor beta chains below, sequenced in a study of control samples from healthy donors and cancer patients. Measured with immunoSEQ multiplex PCR; TCRdb has only the in-frame clones, and not every one. The table shows about 120,000 clones, with more than 80% occurring only once. Sequenced material: blood. These receptors were collected from a man aged 50-60 years in good health.

This CDR3 is CASSQDRSGTNYGYTF. Written as DNA, the CDR3 is TGCGCCAGCAGCCAAGATAGGTCAGGGACCAACTATGGCTACACCTTC. The V gene is TRBV4-1, the J gene TRBJ1-2; D is perhaps TRBD1 (5 bases). Per germline, CDR1 MGHRA and CDR2 YSYEKL. V lost 0 bases to trimming and J lost 2 bases, with 13 bases between them. There are 16 residues in the CDR3.

The V gene is TRBV11-2, the J gene TRBJ2-5; D may be TRBD1 or TRBD2 (5 bases each). V lost 3 bases, J lost 0 bases, and 11 bases lay in between. Germline loops: CDR1 SGHAT, CDR2 FQNNGV. The CDR3 has 15 amino acids. The CDR3 bases are TGTGCCAGCAGCTTTACGGGGACGTACCAAGAGACCCAGTACTTC. It specifies CASSFTGTYQETQYF. Variable domain in full (rest from reference TRBV11-2 and TRBJ2-5): EAGVAQSPRYKIIEKRQSVAFWCNPISGHATLYWYQQILGQGPKLLIQFQNNGVVDDSQLPKDRFSAERLKGVDSTLKIQPAKLEDSAVYLCASSFTGTYQETQYFGPGTRLLVL.

The V gene is TRBV7-9, the J gene TRBJ1-1; 7 positions agree with TRBD1. The germline V gene has CDR1 SEHNR and CDR2 FQNEAQ (reference sequence). Trimming cost V 4 bases and J 5 bases; bases outside gene matches: 10. CDR3 length equals 15 residues. CDR3 in amino acids: CASSSRQGTGTEAFF. For the CDR3, the DNA is TGTGCCAGCAGCTCCCGACAGGGCACTGGGACTGAAGCTTTCTTT.

The chain uses TRBV19 and TRBJ2-1; D unclear. The CDR3 has 15 residues. V was shortened by 3 bases and J by 0 bases, with 9 bases between the two germline ends. The germline V gene encodes CDR1 LNHDA and CDR2 SQIVND (reference sequence). CDR3 region: CASSISLSSYNEQFF. In nucleotides, the CDR3 is TGTGCCAGTAGTATTTCCCTGAGCTCCTACAATGAGCAGTTCTTC. Using reference TRBV19 and TRBJ2-1 for the parts outside the CDR3, the full variable domain is DGGITQSPKYLFRKEGQNVTLSCEQNLNHDAMYWYRQDPGQGLRLIYYSQIVNDFQKGDIAEGYSVSREKKESFPLTVTSAQKNPTAFYLCASSISLSSYNEQFFGPGTRLTVL.

The gene calls are TRBV4-1 and TRBJ2-7; D is ambiguous. V lost 2 bases and J 5 bases, leaving 16 bases between the germline ends. The germline gives CDR1 MGHRA, CDR2 YSYEKL. The CDR3 totals 15 residues. The CDR3 loop is CASSQSLGRSHEQYF. The CDR3 DNA sequence: TGCGCCAGCAGCCAATCTCTGGGCAGGTCACACGAGCAGTACTTC.

The chain combines TRBV27 with TRBJ2-7; D is undetermined. The CDR3 length is 14 residues. The V and J ends lost 1 base and 7 bases respectively, with 14 bases between them. Germline values: CDR1 MNHEY, CDR2 SMNVEV (reference sequence). The CDR3 here is CASSLYVSGREQYF. DNA for the CDR3: TGTGCCAGCAGTTTATACGTGTCTGGGCGGGAGCAGTACTTC.

This chain connects TRBV2 to TRBJ2-1, with no clear D. V was trimmed by 4 bases and J by 6 bases, leaving 13 bases between them. CDR3 length: 14 amino acids. The V gene's germline CDR1 is SNHLY and CDR2 FYNNEI. CDR3 DNA sequence: TGTGCCAGCAGTGGGACGCCAGCCATCAATGAGCAGTTCTTC. This translates into CASSGTPAINEQFF.

This clone was found a few times. The chain uses TRBV5-1 and TRBJ1-4; no reliable D call. CDR1 and CDR2 (germline): SGHRS, YFSETQ. The CDR3 loop spans 14 amino acids. The ends were cut back, 0 bases at V and 5 bases at J, with 8 bases in the middle. The CDR3 is CASSLGPVNEKLFF. The CDR3 DNA reads as TGCGCCAGCAGCTTGGGACCGGTAAATGAAAAACTGTTTTTT.

The J gene is TRBJ1-4, the V gene TRBV7-8; TRBD1 aligns across 7 bases. This CDR3 spans 17 amino acids. V lost 2 bases, J lost 8 bases, and 14 bases stayed unmatched. The germline gives CDR1 SGHVS, CDR2 FQNEAQ. The CDR3 bases are TGTGCCAGCAGCTTACCCGCCGGGTACAGGGGATGGGAAAAACTGTTTTTT. As protein: CASSLPAGYRGWEKLFF.

The chain has TRBV6-2 or TRBV6-3 and TRBJ2-3; D is possibly TRBD2 (5 bases). This CDR3 contains 15 residues. Looked up from germline, CDR1 is MNHEY and CDR2 is SVGEGT. The ends were cut back, 5 bases at V and 0 bases at J, with 12 bases in the middle. Written as DNA, the CDR3 is TGTGCCAGCAGTCGCCGGGATCTTAGCACAGATACGCAGTATTTT. This sequence encodes CASSRRDLSTDTQYF.

The gene calls are TRBV6-5 and TRBJ1-2; D unresolved. Trimming removed 4 bases at V and 6 bases at J, with 9 bases between. This CDR3 has 12 amino acids. Germline lookup yields CDR1 MNHEY and CDR2 SVGAGI. CDR3: CASSSQENGYTF. The CDR3, as DNA: TGTGCCAGCAGTTCCCAAGAGAATGGCTACACCTTC.

Here the CDR3 reads CASSPGLPDYEQYF. Written as DNA, the CDR3 is TGTGCCAGCAGCCCTGGGCTACCAGACTACGAGCAGTACTTC. The chain has TRBV7-9 and TRBJ2-7; unclear D gene. This CDR3 has 14 amino acids. Germline CDR1 SEHNR, CDR2 FQNEAQ (reference sequence). The V gene lost 5 bases and the J gene lost 3 bases, with 14 bases spanning the gap.

V and J are TRBV10-3 and TRBJ2-5; D is unclear. CDR1 ENHRY and CDR2 SYGVKD come from the germline V gene. The CDR3 has 12 residues. The V end lost 6 bases, the J end lost 4 bases, and 9 bases lay between the germline ends. CDR3 DNA: TGTGCCATCAGGGGGTCCAGAGAGACCCAGTACTTC. Protein product: CAIRGSRETQYF.

This chain uses TRBV7-2 with TRBJ2-1; D is ambiguous. In germline, CDR1 is SGHTA, CDR2 FQGNSA. The V gene lost 2 bases and the J gene lost 4 bases, with 9 bases spanning the gap. The CDR3 loop spans 14 amino acids. CDR3 DNA sequence: TGTGCCAGCAGCTTACAACAGACGTACAATGAGCAGTTCTTC. Its translation is CASSLQQTYNEQFF. The variable domain in full, with the rest retrieved from reference TRBV7-2 and TRBJ2-1, is GAGVSQSPSNKVTEKGKDVELRCDPISGHTALYWYRQSLGQGLEFLIYFQGNSAPDKSGLPSDRFSAERTGGSVSTLTIQRTQQEDSAVYLCASSLQQTYNEQFFGPGTRLTVL.

V and J are TRBV4-1 and TRBJ1-5, with D possibly matching TRBD1 (5 bases). The CDR3 runs 17 residues. V was cut by 0 bases and J by 1 base, with 13 bases left in between. The germline CDR1 and CDR2 sequences are MGHRA and YSYEKL. CDR3: CASSQDRGLGSNQPQHF. CDR3 bases: TGCGCCAGCAGCCAAGATCGGGGGTTAGGGAGCAATCAGCCCCAGCATTTT.

The chain uses TRBV11-2 and TRBJ1-1; D may be TRBD1 (6 bases). Germline lookup yields CDR1 SGHAT and CDR2 FQNNGV. V was trimmed by 3 bases and J by 1 base, leaving 9 bases between them. The CDR3 sequence is 14 residues long. The CDR3 region has the DNA TGTGCCAGCAGCTTTGAGACAGGGAACACTGAAGCTTTCTTT. Translation: CASSFETGNTEAFF.

This chain links TRBV6-6 with TRBJ1-2, with TRBD1 matching over 7 bases. The V gene end was trimmed by 3 bases and the J gene end by 0 bases; junction bases not matched to a gene: 7. From germline, CDR1 is MNHNY and CDR2 SVGAGI (reference sequence). The length of the CDR3 is 16 residues. The CDR3 DNA reads TGTGCCAGCAGTTATCTAGGGACAGCATCTAACTATGGCTACACCTTC. This sequence encodes CASSYLGTASNYGYTF.

The rearrangement joins TRBV6-4 to TRBJ1-2; 9 bases line up with TRBD1. Germline V CDR1 and CDR2: MRHNA, SNTAGT. The CDR3 covers 13 residues. The V and J ends lost 10 bases and 8 bases, in that order; junction bases with no gene match: 11. CDR3 protein: CATPWDRDGGYTF. In nucleotides, the CDR3 is TGTGCCACCCCATGGGACAGGGATGGGGGCTACACCTTC.

The chain couples TRBV27 to TRBJ1-5; D is possibly TRBD1 (5 bases). The CDR3 spans 13 residues. Trimming pared 5 bases from V and 5 bases from J, leaving 10 bases between. Germline V lookup: CDR1 MNHEY, CDR2 SMNVEV (reference sequence). The CDR3 sequence: CASSPGRDQPQHF. The CDR3 DNA reads as TGTGCCAGCAGTCCGGGACGGGATCAGCCCCAGCATTTT.

This clone was seen a few times. The chain is built from TRBV6-2 or TRBV6-3 and TRBJ1-1; the D gene is possibly TRBD1 (6 bases). CDR1 and CDR2 (germline): MNHEY, SVGEGT. Trimming took 4 bases from V and 0 from J, leaving 9 bases between them. The CDR3 extends over 14 amino acids. CDR3 protein: CASSFRQVNTEAFF. In nucleotides, the CDR3 is TGTGCCAGCAGTTTCCGACAGGTGAACACTGAAGCTTTCTTT.

V and J are TRBV5-6 and TRBJ2-5; D is possibly TRBD2 (5 bases). The germline CDR1 and CDR2 sequences are SGHDT and YYEEEE. V was shortened by 2 bases and J by 5 bases, with 10 bases between the two germline ends. The CDR3 sequence is 13 residues long. The CDR3 DNA is TGTGCCAGCAGCTTAACCGGGGAGGAGACCCAGTACTTC. Its translation: CASSLTGEETQYF.